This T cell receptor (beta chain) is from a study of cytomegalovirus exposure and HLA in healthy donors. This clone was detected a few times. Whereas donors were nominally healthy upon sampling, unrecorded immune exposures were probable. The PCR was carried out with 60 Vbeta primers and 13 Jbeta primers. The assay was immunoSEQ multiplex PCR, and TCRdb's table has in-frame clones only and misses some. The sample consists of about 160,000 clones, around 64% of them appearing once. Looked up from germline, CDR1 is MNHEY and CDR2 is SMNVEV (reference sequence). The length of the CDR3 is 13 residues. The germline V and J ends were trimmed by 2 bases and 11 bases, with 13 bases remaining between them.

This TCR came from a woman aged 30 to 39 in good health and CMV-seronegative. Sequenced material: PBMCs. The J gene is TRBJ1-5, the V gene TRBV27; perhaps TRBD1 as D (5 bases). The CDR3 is CASSLSGGGAQHF. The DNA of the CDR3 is TGTGCCAGCAGTTTAAGTGGTGGGGGGGCCCAGCATTTT.